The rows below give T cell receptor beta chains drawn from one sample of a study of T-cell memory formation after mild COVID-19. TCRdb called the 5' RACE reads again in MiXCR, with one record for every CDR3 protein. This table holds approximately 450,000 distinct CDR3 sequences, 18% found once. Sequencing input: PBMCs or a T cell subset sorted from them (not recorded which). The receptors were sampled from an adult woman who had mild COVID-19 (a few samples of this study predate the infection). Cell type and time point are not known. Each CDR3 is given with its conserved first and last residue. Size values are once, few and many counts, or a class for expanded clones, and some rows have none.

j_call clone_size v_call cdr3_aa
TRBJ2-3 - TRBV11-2 CASSPDRGGADTQYF
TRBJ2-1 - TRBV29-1 CSSKPGRNEQFF
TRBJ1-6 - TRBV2 CASSYAPNSPLHF
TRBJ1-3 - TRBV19 CASQRGGTSGNTIYF
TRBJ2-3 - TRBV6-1 CASRRGNRGRTMVGDTQYF
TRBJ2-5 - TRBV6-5 CASSYPGERETQYF
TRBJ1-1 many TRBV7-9 CASSPHRVNTEAFF
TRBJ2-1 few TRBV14 CASSPDSFYNEQFF
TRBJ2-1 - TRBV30 CAWSVDYSTHNEQFF
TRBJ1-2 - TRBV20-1 CSALEVSGYTF
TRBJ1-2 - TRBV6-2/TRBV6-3 CASSSRGQQLGYGYTF
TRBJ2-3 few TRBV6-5 CASSFFTDRATQYF
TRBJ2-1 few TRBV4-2 CASSQDQGQANEQFF
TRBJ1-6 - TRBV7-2 CASSLGVASPLHF
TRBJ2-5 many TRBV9 CASSAREGRGQETQYF
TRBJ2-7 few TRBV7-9 CASTSGASSYEQYF
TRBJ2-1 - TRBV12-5 CASGWSSGTDEQFF